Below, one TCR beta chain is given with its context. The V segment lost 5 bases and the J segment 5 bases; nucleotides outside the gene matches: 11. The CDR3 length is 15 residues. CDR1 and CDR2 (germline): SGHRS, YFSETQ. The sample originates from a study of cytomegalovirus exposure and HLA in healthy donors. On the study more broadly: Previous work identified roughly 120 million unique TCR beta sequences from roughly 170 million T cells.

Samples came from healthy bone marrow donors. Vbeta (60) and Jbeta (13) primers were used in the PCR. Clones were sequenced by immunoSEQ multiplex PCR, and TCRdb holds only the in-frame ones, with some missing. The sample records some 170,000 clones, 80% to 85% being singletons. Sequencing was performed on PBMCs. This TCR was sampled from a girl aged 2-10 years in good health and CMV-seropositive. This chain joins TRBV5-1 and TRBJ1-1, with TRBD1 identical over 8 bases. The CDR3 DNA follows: TGCGCCAGCAGGTATCGGACAGGGTCAAGGACTGAAGCTTTCTTT. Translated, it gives CASRYRTGSRTEAFF.